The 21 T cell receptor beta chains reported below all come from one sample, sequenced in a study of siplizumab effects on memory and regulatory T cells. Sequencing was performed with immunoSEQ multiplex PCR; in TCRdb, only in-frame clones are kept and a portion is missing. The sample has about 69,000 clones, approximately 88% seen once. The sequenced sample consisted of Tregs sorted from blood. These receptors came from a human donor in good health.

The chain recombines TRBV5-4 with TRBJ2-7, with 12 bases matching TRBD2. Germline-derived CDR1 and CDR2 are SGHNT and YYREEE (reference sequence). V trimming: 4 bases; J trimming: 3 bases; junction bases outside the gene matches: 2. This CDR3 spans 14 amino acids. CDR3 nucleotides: TGTGCCAGCAGCCCGGGACTAGCGGGCTACGAGCAGTACTTC. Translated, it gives CASSPGLAGYEQYF.

The CDR3, as DNA: TGTGCCAGCAGTGAAGGGGGGCCTAGCAATCAGCCCCAGCATTTT. This encodes CASSEGGPSNQPQHF. The genes are TRBV6-1 and TRBJ1-5; weak D call: TRBD1 (6 bases). This CDR3 has 15 amino acids. Germline V CDR1 and CDR2: MNHNS, SASEGT. V was pared by 1 base and J by 0 bases, with 7 bases between.

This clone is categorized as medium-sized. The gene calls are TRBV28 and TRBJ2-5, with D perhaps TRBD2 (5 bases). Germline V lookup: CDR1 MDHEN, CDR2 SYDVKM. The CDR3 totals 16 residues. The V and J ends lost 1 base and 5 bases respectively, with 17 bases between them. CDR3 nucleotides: TGTGCCAGCAGTTTATTGACGTGGGAGTCGGGGGAGACCCAGTACTTC. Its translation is CASSLLTWESGETQYF.

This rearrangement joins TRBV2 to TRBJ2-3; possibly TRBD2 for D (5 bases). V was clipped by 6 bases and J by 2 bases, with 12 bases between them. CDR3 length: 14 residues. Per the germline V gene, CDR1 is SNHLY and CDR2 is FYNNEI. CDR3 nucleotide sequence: TGTGCCAGCAGGGAGGTTGGGCACACAGATACGCAGTATTTT. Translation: CASREVGHTDTQYF.

CDR3 protein: CASSLRGTDGYTF. CDR3 DNA sequence: TGTGCCAGCAGCTTAAGAGGGACTGATGGCTACACCTTC. The rearrangement joins TRBV7-3 to TRBJ1-2, with a possible D match to TRBD1 (5 bases). Germline loops: CDR1 SGHTA, CDR2 FQGTGA. The germline V and J ends were trimmed by 1 base and 6 bases, with 9 bases remaining between them. There are 13 residues in the CDR3.

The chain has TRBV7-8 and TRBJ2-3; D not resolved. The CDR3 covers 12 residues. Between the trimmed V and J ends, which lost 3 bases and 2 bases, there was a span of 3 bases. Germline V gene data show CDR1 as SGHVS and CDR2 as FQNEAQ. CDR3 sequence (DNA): TGTGCCAGCAGCTTCAACACAGATACGCAGTATTTT. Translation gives CASSFNTDTQYF.

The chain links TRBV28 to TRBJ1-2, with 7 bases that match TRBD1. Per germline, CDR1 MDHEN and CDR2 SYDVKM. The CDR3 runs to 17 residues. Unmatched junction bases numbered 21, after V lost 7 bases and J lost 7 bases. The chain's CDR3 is CASISPTYRGQPRGYTF. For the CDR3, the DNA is TGTGCCAGCATTTCTCCGACTTACAGGGGCCAGCCGCGTGGCTACACCTTC.

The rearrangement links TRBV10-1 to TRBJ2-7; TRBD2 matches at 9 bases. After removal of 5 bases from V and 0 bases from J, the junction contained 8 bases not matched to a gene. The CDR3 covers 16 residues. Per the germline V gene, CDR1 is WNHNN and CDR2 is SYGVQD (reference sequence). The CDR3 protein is CASSLTSGLSSYEQYF. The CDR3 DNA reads TGCGCCAGCAGTCTCACTAGCGGGTTGAGCTCCTACGAGCAGTACTTC.

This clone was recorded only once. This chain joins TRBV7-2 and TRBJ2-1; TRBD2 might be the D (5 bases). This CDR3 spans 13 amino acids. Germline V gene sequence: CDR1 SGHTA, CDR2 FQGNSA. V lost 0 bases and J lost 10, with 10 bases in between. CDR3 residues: CASSLAFSGEQFF. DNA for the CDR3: TGTGCCAGCAGCTTAGCCTTCTCGGGAGAGCAGTTCTTC.

The CDR3 region is CASSLQGRNGELFF. The CDR3 region has the DNA TGTGCCAGCAGTTTACAGGGGCGGAACGGGGAGCTGTTTTTT. The chain links TRBV6-6 to TRBJ2-2, with TRBD1 identical over 7 bases. In germline, CDR1 is MNHNY, CDR2 SVGAGI (reference sequence). This CDR3 contains 14 residues. J was trimmed by 7 bases and V by 4 bases; bases with no gene match: 6.

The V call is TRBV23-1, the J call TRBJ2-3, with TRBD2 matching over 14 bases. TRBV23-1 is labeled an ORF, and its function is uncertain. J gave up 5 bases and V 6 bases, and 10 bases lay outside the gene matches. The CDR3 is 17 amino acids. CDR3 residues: CASSLWTSGRRRDTQYF. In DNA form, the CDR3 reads TGCGCCAGCAGCCTCTGGACTAGCGGGAGGAGACGAGATACGCAGTATTTT.

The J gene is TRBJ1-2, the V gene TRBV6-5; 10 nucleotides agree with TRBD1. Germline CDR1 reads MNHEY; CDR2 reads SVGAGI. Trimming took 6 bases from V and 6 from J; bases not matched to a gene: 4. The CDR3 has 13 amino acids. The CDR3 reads CASRGTGANGYTF. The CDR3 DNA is TGTGCCAGCAGAGGGACAGGGGCCAATGGCTACACCTTC.

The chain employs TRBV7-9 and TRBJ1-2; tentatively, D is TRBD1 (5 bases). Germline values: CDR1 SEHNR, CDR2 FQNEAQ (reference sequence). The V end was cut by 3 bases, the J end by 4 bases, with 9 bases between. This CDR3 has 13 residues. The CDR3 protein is CASSFSGLYGYTF. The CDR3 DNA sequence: TGTGCCAGCAGCTTCTCAGGGCTCTATGGCTACACCTTC. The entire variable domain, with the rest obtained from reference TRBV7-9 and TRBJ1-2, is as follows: DTGVSQNPRHKITKRGQNVTFRCDPISEHNRLYWYRQTLGQGPEFLTYFQNEAQLEKSRLLSDRFSAERPKGSFSTLEIQRTEQGDSAMYLCASSFSGLYGYTFGSGTRLTVV.

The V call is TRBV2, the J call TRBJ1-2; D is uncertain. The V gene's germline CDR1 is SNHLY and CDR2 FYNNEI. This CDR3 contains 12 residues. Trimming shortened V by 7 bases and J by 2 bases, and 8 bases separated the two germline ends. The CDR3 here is CASTPENYGYTF. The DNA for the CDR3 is TGTGCCAGCACCCCCGAGAACTATGGCTACACCTTC.

CDR3 DNA sequence: TGCGCCAGCAGCTTGGGTCTAGCGGGAGGGAGCACAGATACGCAGTATTTT. This encodes CASSLGLAGGSTDTQYF. The chain is built from TRBV5-1 and TRBJ2-3; TRBD2 matches 12 bases. J gave up 0 bases and V 0 bases, and 2 bases lay outside the gene matches. Germline-derived CDR1 and CDR2 are SGHRS and YFSETQ. This CDR3 is built from 17 residues.

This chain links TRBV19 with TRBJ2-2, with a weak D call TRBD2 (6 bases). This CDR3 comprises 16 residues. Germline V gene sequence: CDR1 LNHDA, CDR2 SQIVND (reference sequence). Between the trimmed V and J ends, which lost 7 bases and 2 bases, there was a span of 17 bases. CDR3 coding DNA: TGTGCCAGTAAAATCGGGGGAGGCCAAAACACCGGGGAGCTGTTTTTT. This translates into CASKIGGGQNTGELFF.

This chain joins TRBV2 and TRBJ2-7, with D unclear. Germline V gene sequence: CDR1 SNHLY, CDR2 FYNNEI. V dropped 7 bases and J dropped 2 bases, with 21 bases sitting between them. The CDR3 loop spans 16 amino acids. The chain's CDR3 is CASTSGRAPRPYEQYF. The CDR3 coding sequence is TGTGCCAGCACCAGTGGTAGAGCCCCTAGACCCTACGAGCAGTACTTC.

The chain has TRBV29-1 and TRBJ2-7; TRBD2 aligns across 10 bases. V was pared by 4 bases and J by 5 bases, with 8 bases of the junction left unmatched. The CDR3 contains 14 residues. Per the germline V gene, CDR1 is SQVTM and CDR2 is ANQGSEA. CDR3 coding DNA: TGCAGCGTTGCAGCTAGCGGGAGCAGGAACGAGCAGTACTTC. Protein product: CSVAASGSRNEQYF.

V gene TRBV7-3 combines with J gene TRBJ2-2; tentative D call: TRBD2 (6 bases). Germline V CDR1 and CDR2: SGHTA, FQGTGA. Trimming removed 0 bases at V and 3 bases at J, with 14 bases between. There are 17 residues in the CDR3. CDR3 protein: CASSLTREDTDTGELFF. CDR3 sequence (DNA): TGTGCCAGCAGCTTAACGAGGGAGGACACGGACACCGGGGAGCTGTTTTTT.

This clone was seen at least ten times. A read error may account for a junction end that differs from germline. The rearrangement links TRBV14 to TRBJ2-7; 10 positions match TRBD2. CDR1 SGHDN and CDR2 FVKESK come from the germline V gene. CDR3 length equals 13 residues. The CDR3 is CASSQERLAGVNF. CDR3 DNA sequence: TGTGCCAGCAGCCAAGAGCGGCTAGCGGGAGTGAACTTC.

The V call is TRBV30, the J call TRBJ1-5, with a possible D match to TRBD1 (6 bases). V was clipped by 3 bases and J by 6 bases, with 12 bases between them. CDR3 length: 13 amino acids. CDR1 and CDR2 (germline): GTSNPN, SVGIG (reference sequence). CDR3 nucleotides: TGTGCCTGGAGAGCAGGGGAGTTTCAGCCCCAGCATTTT. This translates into CAWRAGEFQPQHF.